This T cell receptor (beta chain) derives from a study of early T cells in non-severe SARS-CoV-2 infection. Study context: RNA in bulk from unsorted whole blood was sequenced, and chains were unpaired. Study-wide points: CD4 and private specificities were missed by VDJdb matching, which favored anti-spike CD8 responses.

In the case of this clonotype: The antigen remains undetermined.

Germline CDR1 reads SQVTM; CDR2 reads ANQGSEA. The CDR3 is 15 residues long. Deletions cut 0 bases from V and 5 bases from J, with 16 bases between. Unique molecular identifiers tagged individual cDNA molecules. One entry per CDR3 protein results from TCRdb running MiXCR on the 5' RACE reads. This table has tens of thousands of distinct CDR3 sequences, more than 9% appearing once. This clonotype was sampled from an adult who was a healthcare worker with PCR-confirmed SARS-CoV-2 infection or an uninfected control (not recorded which). The sequenced sample was whole blood. The chain links TRBV29-1 to TRBJ1-1; D gene uncertain. The CDR3 DNA reads TGCAGCGTTGAAGAAATGTACGAGGGAAGGACTGAAGCTTTCTTT. Amino acids: CSVEEMYEGRTEAFF.